Listed below are T cell receptor beta chains from one sample, sequenced in a study of neurological immune-mediated disorders. TCRdb re-called the 5' RACE reads with MiXCR, one entry per CDR3 protein. The sample has some 66,000 distinct CDR3 sequences; 3% to 3.5% are singletons. Sequenced material: PBMCs. The receptors come from a man aged 35-49 years with multiple sclerosis. Both conserved end residues are part of each CDR3. D genes are given only for firm matches. Size tells how often a clone was seen, or its class if it is expanded.

CDR3: CASSLGTGLNTEAFF; DNA: TGTGCCAGCAGCTTAGGGACAGGGCTGAACACTGAAGCTTTCTTT; D: TRBD1; size: many; J: TRBJ1-1; V: TRBV7-2
CDR3: CASSEYRGLNTEAFF; DNA: TGTGCCAGCAGTGAATACAGGGGCCTAAACACTGAAGCTTTCTTT; D: TRBD1; size: many; J: TRBJ1-1; V: TRBV27
CDR3: CASSPGTLYGYTF; DNA: TGTGCCAGCAGTCCTGGGACCCTCTATGGCTACACCTTC; D: .; size: many; J: TRBJ1-2; V: TRBV12-3/TRBV12-4
CDR3: CAWSLGPASGTGELFF; DNA: TGTGCCTGGAGCCTTGGTCCGGCTTCTGGAACCGGGGAGCTGTTTTTT; D: .; size: many; J: TRBJ2-2; V: TRBV30
CDR3: CASSPPGLAVQETQYF; DNA: TGTGCCAGCAGCCCGCCGGGACTAGCTGTACAAGAGACCCAGTACTTC; D: TRBD2; size: many; J: TRBJ2-5; V: TRBV12-3/TRBV12-4
CDR3: CASSMLGINQPQHF; DNA: TGTGCCAGTAGTATGTTGGGGATCAATCAGCCCCAGCATTTT; D: .; size: many; J: TRBJ1-5; V: TRBV19
CDR3: CATAGAGNQPQHF; DNA: TGTGCCACCGCAGGGGCGGGCAATCAGCCCCAGCATTTT; D: .; size: many; J: TRBJ1-5; V: TRBV24-1
CDR3: CASHRDRRNGGTEAFF; DNA: TGCGCCAGCCACCGGGACAGGAGGAATGGAGGCACTGAAGCTTTCTTT; D: TRBD1; size: many; J: TRBJ1-1; V: TRBV5-1
CDR3: CASRRLRDGETQYF; DNA: TGTGCCAGCAGGCGCCTCAGGGACGGAGAGACCCAGTACTTC; D: .; size: many; J: TRBJ2-5; V: TRBV5-5
CDR3: CASSLAGGGTDTQYF; DNA: TGTGCCAGCAGCTTAGCGGGGGGGGGCACAGATACGCAGTATTTT; D: TRBD2; size: many; J: TRBJ2-3; V: TRBV11-2
CDR3: CVSSPTGNLEQYF; DNA: TGTGTCAGCAGCCCGACCGGGAACCTCGAGCAGTACTTC; D: .; size: many; J: TRBJ2-7; V: TRBV7-8
CDR3: CSARDRRRGGTGELFF; DNA: TGCAGTGCTAGAGATCGGCGCAGGGGAGGCACCGGGGAGCTGTTTTTT; D: .; size: many; J: TRBJ2-2; V: TRBV20-1